This T cell receptor beta chain comes out of a study of blood T cells in healthy people across ages. Study-level results: Using unsorted PBMCs precluded a conclusive naive versus antigen-experienced comparison.

The authors ran a second PCR of 7 to 11 cycles using a sample-barcoded 5' primer and a J-beta primer mix. Sequencing yielded, for each sample, at least 3 million paired-end reads carrying CDR3. TCRdb re-called the 5' RACE reads with MiXCR, one entry per CDR3 protein. The table includes around 750,000 distinct CDR3 sequences, roughly 53% detected once. Germline V lookup: CDR1 SGHVS, CDR2 FQNEAQ. V lost 1 base and J 1 base, leaving 8 bases between the germline ends. The length of the CDR3 is 15 residues. To note about this clonotype: Antigen specificity is unknown.

This sequence was found in a man of 80 years or more in good health. The rearrangement joins TRBV7-8 to TRBJ1-5; D unresolved. What was sequenced was blood. DNA for the CDR3: TGTGCCAGCAGCTTAGGGTTCCGCAGCAATCAGCCCCAGCATTTT. It specifies CASSLGFRSNQPQHF.